This T cell receptor (beta chain) was profiled in a study of shared clonotypes between healthy human individuals. CDR1 and CDR2 (germline): MNHEY, SVGAGI. Trimming at V came to 2 bases and at J to 6 bases, leaving 5 bases not matched to a gene. CDR3 size: 15 residues. The protocol was immunoSEQ multiplex PCR, while the TCRdb copy is restricted to in-frame clones and leaves out a portion. The sample has 780,000 or so clones, around 77% seen once. The chain links TRBV6-5 to TRBJ1-5; 9 bases agree with TRBD1. Sequencing input: memory CD4+ T cells sorted from blood. Specified subset: CD45RA-negative fraction. This sequence originates from a woman in her thirties in good health. The CDR3 nucleotides are TGTGCCAGCAGTTACCAACAGGGGGCCGGTCAGCCCCAGCATTTT. It translates to CASSYQQGAGQPQHF.